The 30 T cell receptor beta chains presented below share a single source sample, sequenced in a study of preoperative IRX-2 immunotherapy in early breast cancer. Sequenced by immunoSEQ multiplex PCR; TCRdb stores in-frame clones only, minus some. Of around 29,000 clones in the sample, about 79% were seen once. Treatment indicated: preoperative locoregional IRX-2 cytokine immunotherapy. The biological material was taken from a patient treated with IRX-2 immunotherapy. The receptors were gathered from a human donor with breast cancer.

The rearrangement links TRBV5-1 to TRBJ2-7, with 7 bases aligning to TRBD2. V was clipped by 3 bases and J by 2 bases; unmatched bases: 5. Per germline, CDR1 SGHRS and CDR2 YFSETQ. The length of the CDR3 is 14 residues. This chain's CDR3 is CASSSGGGPYEQYF. The CDR3 DNA reads as TGCGCCAGCAGCTCCGGGGGAGGGCCCTACGAGCAGTACTTC.

This clone was seen only a few times. The chain uses TRBV6-8 and TRBJ1-4; weak D call: TRBD1 (5 bases). The germline gives CDR1 MNHGY, CDR2 SAAAGT. The CDR3 is made up of 14 amino acids. Trimming stripped 0 bases from V and 8 bases from J, with 10 bases between. The CDR3 here is CASSYSRVREKLFF. The CDR3 nucleotides are TGTGCCAGCAGTTACTCCAGGGTTAGGGAAAAACTGTTTTTT.

The chain is built from TRBV9 and TRBJ1-3, with D perhaps matching TRBD1 (5 bases). Trimming took 0 bases from V and 4 from J, leaving 11 bases between them. Per germline, CDR1 SGDLS and CDR2 YYNGEE. The CDR3 consists of 15 residues. The CDR3 is CASSVAWDVGNTIYF. The CDR3 DNA sequence: TGTGCCAGCAGCGTAGCTTGGGACGTAGGAAACACCATATATTTT.

The chain uses TRBV19 and TRBJ1-6; D is possibly TRBD1 (6 bases). Germline-derived CDR1 and CDR2 are LNHDA and SQIVND (reference sequence). Trimming removed 4 bases at V and 7 bases at J, with 17 bases between. The CDR3 is 16 amino acids. The CDR3 sequence is CASSTEGGPGNSPLHF. The CDR3 region has the DNA TGTGCCAGTAGTACCGAGGGGGGGCCGGGGAATTCACCCCTCCACTTT.

As DNA, the CDR3 is TGCGCCAGCAGCTTGGACAGCAGCTCCTACAATGAGCAGTTCTTC. It yields the protein CASSLDSSSYNEQFF. The chain is built from TRBV5-1 and TRBJ2-1, with D unclear. The CDR3 consists of 15 residues. The V gene's germline CDR1 is SGHRS and CDR2 YFSETQ. V was trimmed by 0 bases and J by 0 bases, leaving 7 bases between them.

This clone was recorded a few times. This chain uses TRBV28 with TRBJ1-5; D remains ambiguous. Germline V lookup: CDR1 MDHEN, CDR2 SYDVKM. This CDR3 spans 13 amino acids. The V end lost 2 bases, the J end lost 3 bases, and 5 bases lay between the germline ends. The CDR3 sequence: CASSLRTNQPQHF. CDR3 DNA: TGTGCCAGCAGTTTACGTACCAATCAGCCCCAGCATTTT.

This clone was picked up one time. This CDR3 reads CASSLSQGQGTGELFF. DNA of the CDR3: TGTGCCAGCAGCTTGTCTCAGGGACAGGGCACCGGGGAGCTGTTTTTT. This chain links TRBV7-4 with TRBJ2-2; TRBD1 agrees at 9 bases. CDR3 length: 16 amino acids. The junction had 6 bases not matched to a gene; V was cut back by 3 bases and J by 4 bases. The germline V gene encodes CDR1 SGHVT and CDR2 SQSDAQ.

The chain carries TRBV6-8 and TRBJ2-2; TRBD1 agrees at 8 bases. With V trimmed by 6 bases and J by 4 bases, 10 bases remained unmatched. The CDR3 loop spans 16 amino acids. Per germline, CDR1 MNHGY and CDR2 SAAAGT. This chain's CDR3 is CASSHFGQGFTGELFF. Written as DNA, the CDR3 is TGTGCCAGCAGCCACTTCGGACAGGGTTTCACCGGGGAGCTGTTTTTT.

This sequence joins TRBV5-1 and TRBJ2-3; 9 bases are a match to TRBD1. Trimming at V came to 4 bases and at J to 1 base, leaving 4 bases not matched to a gene. Germline V lookup: CDR1 SGHRS, CDR2 YFSETQ. CDR3 size: 15 residues. CDR3 region: CASSINRGRTDTQYF. DNA of the CDR3: TGCGCCAGCAGCATCAACAGGGGGCGCACAGATACGCAGTATTTT.

J is TRBJ1-2 and V is TRBV7-1, with 8 nucleotides matching TRBD1. TRBV7-1 falls under the ORF class, with uncertain function. This CDR3 is 13 amino acids long. The trim removed 5 bases at V and 7 bases at J, leaving 6 bases unmatched. The CDR3 sequence: CASSIRTGSGYTF. The CDR3 DNA reads TGTGCCAGCAGCATACGGACAGGGAGTGGCTACACCTTC.

Details on this clone: The germline gene is not matched at one end of the junction; a read error may be the cause. The V gene is TRBV6-8, the J gene TRBJ1-1, with D possibly TRBD1 on 5 matching bases. Germline V gives CDR1 MNHGY, CDR2 SAAAGT. The CDR3 is 13 residues long. The CDR3 nucleotides read TGTGCCATCAGTGGGGGGGGTACTGCTGAAGCTTTCTTT. Its translation is CAISGGGTAEAFF.

V usage is TRBV7-1 and J usage is TRBJ2-1; D possibly corresponds to TRBD2 (6 bases). TRBV7-1 is known as an ORF, though its function is uncertain. The V gene lost 5 bases and the J gene lost 9 bases, with 23 bases spanning the gap. The CDR3 is 16 residues long. The CDR3 sequence: CASSQYQRATPIEQFF. The CDR3 bases are TGTGCCAGCAGCCAATACCAGCGGGCCACCCCAATTGAGCAGTTCTTC.

J is TRBJ1-2 and V is TRBV11-3; weak D call: TRBD1 (5 bases). Trimming took 4 bases from V and 6 from J, leaving 15 bases between them. CDR1 is SGHNT, CDR2 YENEEA, per germline. This CDR3 is 14 amino acids long. The CDR3 bases are TGTGCCAGCAGCTCCTTGGGGGGTATGGATGGCTACACCTTC. Encoded protein: CASSSLGGMDGYTF.

The chain has TRBV9 and TRBJ1-1; no reliable D call. The germline V gene encodes CDR1 SGDLS and CDR2 YYNGEE. V was trimmed by 5 bases and J by 7 bases, leaving 15 bases between them. This CDR3 is built from 13 residues. The CDR3 loop reads CASSAITAFEAFF. DNA for the CDR3: TGTGCCAGCAGTGCAATAACGGCTTTTGAAGCTTTCTTT.

The genes are TRBV28 and TRBJ2-5; D is tentatively TRBD1 or TRBD2 (5 bases each). The V and J ends lost 6 bases and 7 bases respectively, with 15 bases between them. The CDR3 is made up of 13 amino acids. Per germline, CDR1 MDHEN and CDR2 SYDVKM. The DNA of the CDR3 is TGTGCCAGCAGCTCGAGGGGTATGGGGACCCAGTACTTC. This codes for CASSSRGMGTQYF.

The genes are TRBV7-5 and TRBJ2-7; the D call of TRBD1 is as the table states it, not checked on the DNA. TRBV7-5 is noted as a pseudogene. The CDR3 is 15 amino acids. CDR3 region: CASSTTGTASYEQYF. For the CDR3, the DNA is TGTGCCAGCAGCACAACCGGGACAGCGAGCTACGAGCAGTACTTC.

This clone occurred once. The chain is built from TRBV1 and TRBJ2-1; the D call in the table, TRBD2, was not verified against the DNA. TRBV1 counts as a pseudogene. The CDR3 sequence is 15 residues long. CDR3 DNA sequence: TGCGCCAGCACCCCAAAGATAGCTGAACCCAATGAGCAGTTCTTC. It encodes CASTPKIAEPNEQFF.

In its sample, this clone was seen a few times. V usage is TRBV5-1 and J usage is TRBJ2-5; 8 positions match TRBD2. From germline, CDR1 is SGHRS and CDR2 YFSETQ. The CDR3 contains 15 residues. V shed 0 bases and J 2 bases; nucleotides not matched to a gene: 3. The CDR3 region is CASSLGLATQETQYF. CDR3 DNA sequence: TGCGCCAGCAGCTTGGGACTAGCGACGCAAGAGACCCAGTACTTC.

The gene calls are TRBV29-1 and TRBJ1-2; tentative D call: TRBD1 (5 bases). CDR3 length: 13 amino acids. CDR1 and CDR2 from the germline V gene are SQVTM and ANQGSEA. Trimming cost V 4 bases and J 5 bases, with 14 bases left between them. DNA of the CDR3: TGCAGCGTTGGGCCCCCTCCAGGGTATGGCTACACCTTC. Its protein is CSVGPPPGYGYTF.

J is TRBJ2-7 and V is TRBV11-3; D might be TRBD1 (5 bases). The germline V and J ends were trimmed by 0 bases and 3 bases, with 9 bases remaining between them. Germline V gene data show CDR1 as SGHNT and CDR2 as YENEEA. The CDR3 has 14 residues. The CDR3 spells CASSLEGRDYEQYF. CDR3 coding DNA: TGTGCCAGCAGCTTAGAGGGCAGGGACTACGAGCAGTACTTC.

The chain has TRBV30 and TRBJ2-2; D tentatively reads TRBD1 or TRBD2 (5 bases each). This CDR3 has 13 amino acids. CDR1 and CDR2 (germline): GTSNPN, SVGIG (reference sequence). With 4 bases removed from V and 5 bases from J, the gap between germline ends came to 11 bases. The CDR3 coding sequence is TGTGCCTGGACAGGGAGCCGGACCGGGGAGCTGTTTTTT. It translates to CAWTGSRTGELFF.

J is TRBJ1-1 and V is TRBV6-7; D remains ambiguous. TRBV6-7 is an open reading frame, and its role is uncertain. The V end was cut by 6 bases, the J end by 8 bases, with 10 bases between. The CDR3 has 11 residues. The CDR3 spells CASRANWEAFF. The CDR3 nucleotides are TGTGCCAGCAGAGCTAACTGGGAAGCTTTCTTT.

This chain joins TRBV28 and TRBJ2-5; D is ambiguous. CDR3 length: 15 amino acids. V was pared by 5 bases and J by 0 bases, with 13 bases between. Germline CDR1 reads MDHEN; CDR2 reads SYDVKM. The CDR3 here is CASSPLMVYQETQYF. The CDR3 region has the DNA TGTGCCAGCAGTCCCCTCATGGTGTACCAAGAGACCCAGTACTTC.

In its sample, this clone was seen a few times. The chain couples TRBV6-8 to TRBJ2-3; D gene uncertain. The germline CDR1 and CDR2 sequences are MNHGY and SAAAGT. V was shortened by 6 bases and J by 11 bases, with 15 bases between the two germline ends. This CDR3 spans 12 amino acids. The CDR3 nucleotides are TGTGCCAGCAGGGATGTGGGTTACGGGCAGTATTTT. Its protein is CASRDVGYGQYF.

V is TRBV9 and J is TRBJ1-1; 9 positions match TRBD1. The CDR3 consists of 14 residues. V lost 5 bases to trimming and J lost 0 bases; unmatched junction nucleotides: 2. The germline V gene encodes CDR1 SGDLS and CDR2 YYNGEE. DNA of the CDR3: TGTGCCAGCAGTGGACAGGGGATGAACACTGAAGCTTTCTTT. Translating it yields CASSGQGMNTEAFF. The whole variable domain, remainder taken from reference TRBV9 and TRBJ1-1, is DSGVTQTPKHLITATGQRVTLRCSPRSGDLSVYWYQQSLDQGLQFLIQYYNGEERAKGNILERFSAQQFPDLHSELNLSSLELGDSALYFCASSGQGMNTEAFFGQGTRLTVV.

This clone was recorded a few times. The rearrangement links TRBV6-8 to TRBJ2-2, with D perhaps assigned TRBD1 or TRBD2 (5 bases each). Trimming left V 7 bases short and J 8 bases short, with 17 bases between. The CDR3 is made up of 14 amino acids. Per germline, CDR1 MNHGY and CDR2 SAAAGT. The CDR3 DNA reads as TGTGCCAGCATCCGGGACCCCATGGCTGGGGAGCTGTTTTTT. Its translation is CASIRDPMAGELFF.

The chain has TRBV10-3 and TRBJ2-7, with 7 bases that match TRBD2. Germline lookup yields CDR1 ENHRY and CDR2 SYGVKD. Trimming removed 0 bases from V and 0 bases from J; junction bases left unmatched: 5. The CDR3 is 16 residues long. CDR3 protein: CAISESVKRGSYEQYF. The CDR3 DNA sequence: TGTGCCATCAGTGAGTCGGTAAAGCGGGGCTCCTACGAGCAGTACTTC.

The gene calls are TRBV7-6 and TRBJ2-3, with D hard to call. The germline V and J ends were trimmed by 2 bases and 6 bases, with 15 bases remaining between them. CDR1 SGHVS and CDR2 FNYEAQ come from the germline V gene. The CDR3 has 15 residues. This chain's CDR3 is CASSLSSGLGDTQYF. The DNA for the CDR3 is TGTGCCAGCAGCTTATCATCCGGCTTAGGGGATACGCAGTATTTT.

The chain combines TRBV28 with TRBJ1-2, with 9 bases lining up with TRBD1. The CDR3 has 17 residues. V was clipped by 6 bases and J by 5 bases; unmatched bases: 16. Germline lookup yields CDR1 MDHEN and CDR2 SYDVKM. The DNA of the CDR3 is TGTGCCAGCAGCCTGACAGGGGGTACACCCGTTGGGTATGGCTACACCTTC. Amino acids: CASSLTGGTPVGYGYTF.

This chain links TRBV11-3 with TRBJ2-5; TRBD2 might be the D (6 bases). The germline V gene has CDR1 SGHNT and CDR2 YENEEA. The CDR3 sequence is 15 residues long. Between the trimmed V and J ends, which lost 5 bases and 3 bases, there was a span of 16 bases. CDR3 loop: CASSGGPGVEETQYF. The CDR3 bases are TGTGCCAGCAGCGGGGGTCCGGGAGTTGAAGAGACCCAGTACTTC.